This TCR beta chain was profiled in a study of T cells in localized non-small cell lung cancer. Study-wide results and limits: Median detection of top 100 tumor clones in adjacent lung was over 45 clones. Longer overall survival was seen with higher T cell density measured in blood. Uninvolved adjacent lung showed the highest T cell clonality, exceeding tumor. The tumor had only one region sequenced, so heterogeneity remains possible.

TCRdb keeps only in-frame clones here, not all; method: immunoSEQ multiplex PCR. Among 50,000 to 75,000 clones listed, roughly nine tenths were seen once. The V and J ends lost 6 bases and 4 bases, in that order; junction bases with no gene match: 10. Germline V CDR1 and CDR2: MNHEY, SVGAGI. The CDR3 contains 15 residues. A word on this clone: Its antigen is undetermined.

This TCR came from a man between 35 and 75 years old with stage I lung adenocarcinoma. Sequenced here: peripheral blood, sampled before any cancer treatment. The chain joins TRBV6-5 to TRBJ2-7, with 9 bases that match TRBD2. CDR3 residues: CASRGWLAGSYEQYF. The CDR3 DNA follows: TGTGCCAGCAGGGGCTGGCTAGCGGGAAGTTACGAGCAGTACTTC.